This is a list of T cell receptor beta chains from one sample in a study of cytomegalovirus exposure and HLA in healthy donors. Sequencing was performed with immunoSEQ multiplex PCR; in TCRdb, only in-frame clones are kept and a portion is missing. Here the sample spans about 74,000 clones, roughly 92% being singletons. Source material: PBMCs. The receptors originated from a woman aged 18-30 years in good health and CMV-seropositive. The CDR3 runs from the conserved cysteine through the conserved F or W. Fields, in order: clone size, V gene, D gene, J gene, CDR3 protein, CDR3 DNA. D genes are given only for firm matches. Where a row states a size, it is once, few, many or the class of an expanded clone; other rows omit it.

once,TRBV19,-,TRBJ1-1,CASSIVSRGVTEAFF,TGTGCCAGTAGTATAGTAAGCAGGGGCGTCACTGAAGCTTTCTTT
-,TRBV15,-,TRBJ1-2,CATSRDHYGYTF,TGTGCCACCAGCAGAGATCATTATGGCTACACCTTC
-,TRBV7-8,TRBD1,TRBJ2-7,CASSLEAGGYEQYF,TGTGCCAGCAGCTTAGAAGCAGGGGGCTACGAGCAGTACTTC
-,TRBV30,-,TRBJ2-1,CAWTAPRGQFF,TGTGCCTGGACCGCACCCCGAGGGCAGTTCTTC
-,TRBV29-1,TRBD2,TRBJ2-1,CSDRTSQNNEQFF,TGCAGCGATCGGACTAGCCAAAACAATGAGCAGTTCTTC
-,TRBV9,-,TRBJ1-1,CASSPAGGNTEAFF,TGTGCCAGCAGCCCGGCGGGAGGGAACACTGAAGCTTTCTTT
-,TRBV5-4,-,TRBJ1-1,CASSFRGGTEAFF,TGTGCCAGCAGCTTCAGGGGTGGGACTGAAGCTTTCTTT
-,TRBV7-7,-,TRBJ2-2,CASSLLENTDPGELFF,TGTGCTAGCAGCTTACTAGAGAACACTGATCCCGGGGAGCTGTTTTTT
-,TRBV6-5,-,TRBJ2-7,CASRNYRGGYEQYF,TGTGCCAGCAGAAACTACCGAGGGGGCTACGAGCAGTACTTC
-,TRBV4-2,TRBD1,TRBJ1-2,CASSQSHLTGGNYGYTF,TGTGCCAGCAGCCAGTCCCACCTGACAGGGGGGAACTATGGCTACACCTTC
-,TRBV9,-,TRBJ1-1,CASSVGRRTEAFF,TGTGCCAGCAGCGTGGGGAGGAGAACTGAAGCTTTCTTT
-,TRBV19,-,TRBJ1-4,CASSKTANEKLFF,TGTGCCAGTAGTAAAACAGCTAATGAAAAACTGTTTTTT
-,TRBV5-5,TRBD1,TRBJ1-4,CASSSAGGLGEKLFF,TGTGCCAGCAGCTCGGCAGGGGGCTTGGGGGAAAAACTGTTTTTT
-,TRBV29-1,TRBD1,TRBJ1-3,CSVSATGANGNTIYF,TGCAGCGTATCGGCGACAGGGGCTAACGGAAACACCATATATTTT
-,TRBV9,-,TRBJ1-2,CASSVGQTSYGYTF,TGTGCCAGCAGCGTCGGACAGACCTCTTATGGCTACACCTTC
-,TRBV10-1,TRBD2,TRBJ2-1,CASSESVGTSGGEQFF,TGCGCCAGCAGTGAGTCGGTTGGGACTAGCGGGGGTGAGCAGTTCTTC
-,TRBV11-3,-,TRBJ1-1,CASSPREGEDTEAFF,TGTGCCAGCAGCCCCCGGGAGGGTGAGGACACTGAAGCTTTCTTT
-,TRBV5-5,TRBD1,TRBJ1-5,CASSLIFRDRVGQPQHF,TGTGCCAGCAGCCTCATTTTCCGGGACAGGGTCGGTCAGCCCCAGCATTTT
-,TRBV30,-,TRBJ1-2,CAWRASTGSHGYTF,TGTGCCTGGAGAGCCTCGACAGGATCTCATGGCTACACCTTC